This T cell receptor (beta chain) was observed in a study of T cells in Graves' hyperthyroidism and ophthalmopathy (dated by TCRdb to about 2019). Notes on the research overall: Peripheral blood was collected at initial diagnosis, before any treatment. TCR V-J signatures able to tell the groups apart were searched for in a discovery cohort of about a hundred patients, of whom more than 40 had Graves' ophthalmopathy and under 65 had stable Graves' hyperthyroidism. An independent validation cohort of around 19 hyperthyroidism patients and over 15 patients who later progressed to ophthalmopathy tested prospective prediction of ophthalmopathy. The 90 to 100 discovery patients were randomly split 7:3 into training and test sets. The study also compared thyroid tissue and blood T-cell repertoires from several Graves' hyperthyroidism patients. Following sampling, methimazole starting at 30 mg daily was given to hyperthyroidism patients, and high-dose intravenous methylprednisolone was given to ophthalmopathy patients. The paper reports TCR Vbeta CDR3 sequencing of over 130 peripheral blood samples: approximately 43 ophthalmopathy, under 80 hyperthyroidism and 17 progressor patients. Study-level results and caveats: Most expanded thyroid clonotypes (frequency above 0.001) were also found in blood, which suggests that blood repertoires may mirror thyroid immune responses. In validation, the model predicted progression to ophthalmopathy a median of about 5.9 months before onset, with over 60% sensitivity and nearly 75% specificity. A 13 V-J signature model separated ophthalmopathy from stable hyperthyroidism, with approximately 87% sensitivity and approximately 81% specificity in cross-validation and 80%/75% in testing. Sample size was not statistically predetermined, and investigators were not blinded to group allocation.

Ophthalmopathy patients had moderately to severely active disease, with a Clinical Activity Score of 3 or more, a NOSPECS grade of 4 or more, and a disease duration of less than 3 months. Any patient with an uncontrolled infection, another autoimmune disease, pregnancy or lactation was excluded. Diagnoses were based on clinical symptoms, serum thyroxine and TRAb, thyroid ultrasound and orbital computed tomography. PBMCs were isolated from more than 9 ml of fresh peripheral blood by Ficoll-Paque density gradient centrifugation. Trizol reagent was used to extract total RNA, and RNA quality was then checked on an Agilent 2100 Bioanalyzer. The TCR beta CDR3 regions were amplified from the RNA transcripts. The first round of RT-PCR for the TCR CDR3 was performed with the HTBI primer set and the Qiagen OneStep RT-PCR kit. A second multiplex PCR round built the libraries, followed by size selection and purification. Sequencing of the libraries was done on an Illumina HiSeq2000 using paired-end 100 bp reads. Per the source publication's procedure: SOAPnuke was used to process the raw data, throwing out any read that contained adapters or uncalled bases, had a mean Phred below 15, or lacked an exact constant-primer or identifier match. COPE v1.2.5 was used to merge the high-quality paired reads, and each unique nucleotide sequence was defined as a clonotype. MiTCR v1.1 was used to align the clonotypes against IMGT TRBV, TRBD and TRBJ reference segments. The analysis included only V-J combinations with a frequency above 0.0001, which together covered more than 98% of the repertoires. The TCS score was defined as the ratio of F50 (clonal expansion) to E x V (chaos), calculated using BLOSUM62-based TCRdist between CDR3 peptides within each V-J. Welch's t-statistics and random forest reduced roughly 530 V-J features to under 15, which were used in a naive Bayes classifier (R e1071). Starting from the raw public reads, TCRdb applied fastp trimming at Q25, assembled clones with MiXCR and retained in-frame beta chains. Entries are consolidated by CDR3 protein sequence, retaining the most common genes and DNA. The V and J calls and clone size are TCRdb's, not the authors'. This sample is represented by approximately 300,000 distinct CDR3 sequences; roughly 19% of them were singletons. About 35% of the sample goes to the ten largest clones.

This clonotype was seen at least ten times. What antigen it recognizes has not been identified. One base away there is no much larger clone; base qualities are not given. The CDR3, cysteine through phenylalanine, is 12 amino acids long. Just CDR3 DNA is preserved here, 36 bases in frame from base 1. The junction shows trimming of 5 bases on V and 2 bases on J, plus 6 bases between the germline ends. CDR1 and CDR2 were assigned from the germline V gene as SGHRS and YFSETQ. Here the chain combines TRBV5-1 and TRBJ2-3; the D element could tentatively be TRBD1 or TRBD2, as 5 bases agree for each. The TCR comes from a man in his fifties or sixties with Graves' ophthalmopathy. Sequencing was performed on blood. Read as DNA, the sequence is TGCGCCAGCAGGGGGGACACAGATACGCAGTATTTT. This yields the protein CASRGDTDTQYF.